What follows are 17 T cell receptor beta chains derived from one specimen sequenced in a study of breast tumors, draining lymph nodes, adjacent tissues. MiXCR, run by TCRdb on the multiplex PCR reads, gives a single entry per CDR3 protein. The sample contains 10,000 to 15,000 distinct CDR3 sequences, approximately 35% of which appear only once. Sequencing was carried out using breast tumor tissue. These TCRs come from a female donor with breast cancer. Some clones in this sample may be carry-over from other donors' samples.

This clonotype was found many times. The rearrangement links TRBV11-2 to TRBJ2-7, with 9 bases matching TRBD1. The CDR3 covers 12 residues. Germline lookup yields CDR1 SGHAT and CDR2 FQNNGV. J gave up 6 bases and V 4 bases, and 1 base lay outside the gene matches. CDR3 sequence: CASSWTGVEQYF. As DNA, the CDR3 is TGTGCCAGCAGCTGGACAGGGGTCGAGCAGTACTTC. Supplemented by reference TRBV11-2 and TRBJ2-7, the full variable domain reads EAGVAQSPRYKIIEKRQSVAFWCNPISGHATLYWYQQILGQGPKLLIQFQNNGVVDDSQLPKDRFSAERLKGVDSTLKIQPAKLEDSAVYLCASSWTGVEQYFGPGTRLTVT.

This clonotype was recorded many times. J is TRBJ2-1 and V is TRBV3-1; unclear D gene. The V gene's germline CDR1 is LGHDT and CDR2 YNNKEL (reference sequence). The CDR3 has 15 amino acids. Trimming pared 4 bases from V and 5 bases from J, leaving 15 bases between. In DNA form, the CDR3 reads TGTGCCAGCAGCCCGTACCGGGCCGCACACAATGAGCAGTTCTTC. Translated: CASSPYRAAHNEQFF.

This clonotype came up many times. This chain uses TRBV15 with TRBJ2-3; D possibly corresponds to TRBD2 (6 bases). Germline CDR1 is LNHNV and CDR2 is YYDKDF (reference sequence). V lost 0 bases, J lost 6 bases, and 10 bases lay in between. CDR3 size: 14 residues. CDR3 loop: CATSRDRGGDTQYF. The CDR3 nucleotides read TGTGCCACCAGCAGAGATCGTGGGGGGGATACGCAGTATTTT.

This clonotype has a count of ten or more. The chain couples TRBV27 to TRBJ1-6; D is unresolved. Between the trimmed V and J ends, which lost 5 bases and 0 bases, there was a span of 5 bases. Germline assignment: CDR1 MNHEY and CDR2 SMNVEV (reference sequence). The CDR3 has 14 amino acids. Here the CDR3 reads CASSLGSYNSPLHF. The CDR3, as DNA: TGTGCCAGCAGTCTCGGCTCCTATAATTCACCCCTCCACTTT.

This clonotype was seen many times. The rearrangement joins TRBV7-8 to TRBJ1-5, with D perhaps matching TRBD1 (6 bases). From germline, CDR1 is SGHVS and CDR2 FQNEAQ. The CDR3 loop spans 13 amino acids. Trimming cost V 0 bases and J 7 bases, with 7 bases left between them. The DNA of the CDR3 is TGTGCCAGCAGCTTAGCGCAGGGGCAGCCCCAGCATTTT. Protein: CASSLAQGQPQHF.

There are many counts of this clonotype. The chain links TRBV6-5 to TRBJ1-2, with 7 bases that match TRBD1. The germline gives CDR1 MNHEY, CDR2 SVGAGI. V dropped 5 bases and J dropped 4; count of bases not matched to a gene: 7. The CDR3 totals 14 residues. CDR3 coding DNA: TGTGCCAGCAGTAACGGACAGGAGGTCTATGGCTACACCTTC. Amino acid sequence: CASSNGQEVYGYTF.

The chain joins TRBV20-1 to TRBJ1-2, with TRBD1 identical over 8 bases. V gave up 4 bases and J gave up 6 bases; unmatched junction bases: 7. CDR3 length equals 13 residues. The germline gives CDR1 DFQATT, CDR2 SNEGSKA (reference sequence). CDR3: CSAKGRGPDGYTF. The CDR3 bases are TGCAGTGCTAAGGGCAGGGGGCCGGATGGCTACACCTTC.

Within the sample, this clonotype is medium-sized. CDR3 DNA: TGTGCCAGCAGACTTACAGGGGTCTACGAGCAGTACTTC. Protein: CASRLTGVYEQYF. The chain joins TRBV12-3 or TRBV12-4 to TRBJ2-7; 7 bases are a match to TRBD1. This CDR3 contains 13 residues. The V and J ends lost 6 bases and 3 bases, in that order; junction bases with no gene match: 5.

For this clonotype: A much larger clone differs by one base, so this may be a read error. V gene TRBV28 combines with J gene TRBJ2-5, with a tentative D call TRBD1 (6 bases). CDR3 length: 16 amino acids. The germline V gene encodes CDR1 MDHEN and CDR2 SYDVKM. In DNA, the CDR3 is TGTGCCAGCGGTTTCAGGTCCAGGGGCATTAAGGAGACCCAGTACTTC. This sequence encodes CASGFRSRGIKETQYF.

Within the sample, this clonotype is medium-sized. The chain has TRBV7-9 and TRBJ2-5; tentative D call: TRBD1 (5 bases). The germline gives CDR1 SEHNR, CDR2 FQNEAQ (reference sequence). The CDR3 has 15 amino acids. Trimming stripped 0 bases from V and 3 bases from J, with 11 bases between. The CDR3 sequence: CASSLAPSREETQYF. The DNA for the CDR3 is TGTGCCAGCAGCTTAGCGCCGTCCAGGGAAGAGACCCAGTACTTC.

This clonotype occurred many times. V is TRBV5-8 and J is TRBJ2-1; no firm D call. This CDR3 comprises 13 residues. The germline CDR1 and CDR2 sequences are SGHTS and YDEGEE. V lost 6 bases, J lost 5 bases, and 12 bases lay in between. The CDR3 sequence is CASKAPWDNEQFF. As DNA, the CDR3 is TGTGCCAGCAAGGCCCCTTGGGACAATGAGCAGTTCTTC.

Relative to its sample, this clonotype is medium-sized (0.01 to 0.1%). The junction differs from germline at one of its ends, possibly a read error. The V gene is TRBV20-1, the J gene TRBJ2-5, with a possible D match to TRBD2 (6 bases). The CDR3 consists of 13 residues. Germline V gives CDR1 DFQATT, CDR2 SNEGSKA (reference sequence). This CDR3 reads CSARDSPNRGKEF. As DNA, the CDR3 is TGCAGTGCTAGAGATTCACCGAACCGGGGGAAAGAGTTC.

This clonotype is labeled as large (0.1 to 1%). A read error may account for a junction end that differs from germline. The chain is built from TRBV19 and TRBJ2-7; D is tentatively TRBD1 or TRBD2 (6 bases each). CDR1 LNHDA and CDR2 SQIVND come from the germline V gene (reference sequence). The CDR3 runs 13 residues. CDR3 nucleotides: TGTGCGAGTACGGGGGCAGGACACCACGAGCAGTACTTC. Translation gives CASTGAGHHEQYF. Full variable domain (missing parts from reference TRBV19 and TRBJ2-7): DGGITQSPKYLFRKEGQNVTLSCEQNLNHDAMYWYRQDPGQGLRLIYYSQIVNDFQKGDIAEGYSVSREKKESFPLTVTSAQKNPTAFYLCASTGAGHHEQYFGPGTRLTVT.

The chain employs TRBV20-1 and TRBJ2-3, with a possible D match to TRBD1 (6 bases). The CDR3 spans 16 residues. CDR1 DFQATT and CDR2 SNEGSKA come from the germline V gene (reference sequence). V lost 0 bases to trimming and J lost 0 bases, with 13 bases between them. For the CDR3, the DNA is TGCAGTGCTAGAGATAGGGGGAGAGCGAGCACAGATACGCAGTATTTT. This codes for CSARDRGRASTDTQYF.

This clonotype appeared many times. The V and J genes are TRBV18 and TRBJ2-7; 14 positions match TRBD2. Per the germline V gene, CDR1 is KGHSH and CDR2 is LQKENI. This CDR3 contains 15 residues. V gave up 2 bases and J gave up 7 bases; unmatched junction bases: 4. This chain's CDR3 is CASSPGLAGGREQYF. The CDR3 region has the DNA TGTGCCAGCTCACCAGGACTAGCGGGAGGACGGGAGCAGTACTTC.

Only a few counts were recorded for this clonotype. No conserved phenylalanine or tryptophan ends this CDR3, so it is likely a read error. In DNA, the CDR3 is TGTGCCAGCACAACGACAGGGGCCGTCTATGGCTACACCCTC. Translating gives CASTTTGAVYGYTL. V gene TRBV28 combines with J gene TRBJ1-2; TRBD1 agrees at 8 bases. V shed 7 bases, J shed 4 bases, and the junction held 8 bases outside the gene matches. The germline gives CDR1 MDHEN, CDR2 SYDVKM. The length of the CDR3 is 14 residues.

The chain combines TRBV11-2 with TRBJ2-3; perhaps TRBD1 as D (6 bases). In germline, CDR1 is SGHAT, CDR2 FQNNGV. The CDR3 is made up of 16 amino acids. V lost 5 bases and J lost 2, with 17 bases in between. CDR3 coding DNA: TGTGCCAGCAGCCGACGGGACACTTCTAACACAGATACGCAGTATTTT. It encodes CASSRRDTSNTDTQYF.